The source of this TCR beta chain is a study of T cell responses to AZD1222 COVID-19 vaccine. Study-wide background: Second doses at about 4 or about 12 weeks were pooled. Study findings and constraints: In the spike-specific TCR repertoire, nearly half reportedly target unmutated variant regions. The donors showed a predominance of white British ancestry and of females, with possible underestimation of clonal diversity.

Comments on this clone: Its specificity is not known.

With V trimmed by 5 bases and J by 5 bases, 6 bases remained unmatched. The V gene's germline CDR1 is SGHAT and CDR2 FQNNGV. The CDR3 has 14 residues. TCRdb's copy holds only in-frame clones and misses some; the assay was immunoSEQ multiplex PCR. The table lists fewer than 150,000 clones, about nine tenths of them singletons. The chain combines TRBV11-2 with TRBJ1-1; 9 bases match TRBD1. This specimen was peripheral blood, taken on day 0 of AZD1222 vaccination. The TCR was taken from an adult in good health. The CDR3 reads CASSPGQGSTEAFF. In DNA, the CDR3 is TGTGCCAGCAGCCCAGGACAGGGGAGTACTGAAGCTTTCTTT.